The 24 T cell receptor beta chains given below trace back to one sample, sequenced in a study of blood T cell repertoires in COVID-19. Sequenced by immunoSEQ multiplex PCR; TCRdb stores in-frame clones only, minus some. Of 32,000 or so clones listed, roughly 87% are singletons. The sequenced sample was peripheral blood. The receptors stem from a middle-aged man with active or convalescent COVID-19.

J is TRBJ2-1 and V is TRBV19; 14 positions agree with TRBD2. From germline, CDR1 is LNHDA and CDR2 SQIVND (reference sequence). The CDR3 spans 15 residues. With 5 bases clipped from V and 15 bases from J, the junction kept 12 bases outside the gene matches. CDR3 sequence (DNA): TGTGCCAGTAGTCCCGATCGCGGGACTAGCGGGAGTAGGTTCTTC. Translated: CASSPDRGTSGSRFF.

The CDR3 DNA reads as TGTGCCAGCAGCTTACAACCACAGACAGGGGGCAATGAGCAGTTCTTC. It translates to CASSLQPQTGGNEQFF. The V call is TRBV7-2, the J call TRBJ2-1; 9 bases fit TRBD1. The V segment lost 2 bases and the J segment 6 bases; nucleotides outside the gene matches: 8. The V gene's germline CDR1 is SGHTA and CDR2 FQGNSA. This CDR3 spans 16 amino acids.

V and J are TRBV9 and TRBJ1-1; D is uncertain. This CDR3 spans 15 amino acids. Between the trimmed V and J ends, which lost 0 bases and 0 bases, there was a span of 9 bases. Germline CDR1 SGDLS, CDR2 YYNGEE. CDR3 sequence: CASSVAQTMNTEAFF. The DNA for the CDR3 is TGTGCCAGCAGCGTAGCACAGACCATGAACACTGAAGCTTTCTTT.

The CDR3 loop is CASSLGSASGSADTQYF. In DNA, the CDR3 is TGCGCCAGCAGCTTGGGGTCTGCTAGCGGGAGCGCAGATACGCAGTATTTT. The chain is built from TRBV5-1 and TRBJ2-3; 10 bases are a match to TRBD2. J gave up 4 bases and V 0 bases, and 8 bases lay outside the gene matches. Germline-derived CDR1 and CDR2 are SGHRS and YFSETQ. There are 17 residues in the CDR3.

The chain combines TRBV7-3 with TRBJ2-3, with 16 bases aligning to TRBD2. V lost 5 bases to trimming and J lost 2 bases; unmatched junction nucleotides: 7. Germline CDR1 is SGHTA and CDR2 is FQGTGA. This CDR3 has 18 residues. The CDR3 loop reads CASSRGLAGGPATDTQYF. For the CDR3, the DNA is TGTGCCAGCAGCCGGGGACTAGCGGGAGGGCCTGCCACAGATACGCAGTATTTT.

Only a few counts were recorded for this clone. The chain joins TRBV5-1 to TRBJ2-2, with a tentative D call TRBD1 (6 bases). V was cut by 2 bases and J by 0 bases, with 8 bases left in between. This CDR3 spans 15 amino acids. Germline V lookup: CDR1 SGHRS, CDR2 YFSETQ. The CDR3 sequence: CASSFGTSNTGELFF. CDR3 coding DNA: TGCGCCAGCAGCTTCGGGACATCGAACACCGGGGAGCTGTTTTTT.

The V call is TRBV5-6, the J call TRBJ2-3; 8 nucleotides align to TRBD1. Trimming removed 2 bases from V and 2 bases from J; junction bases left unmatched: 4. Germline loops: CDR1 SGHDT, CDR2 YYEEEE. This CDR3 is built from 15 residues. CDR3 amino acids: CASSFNRGSTDTQYF. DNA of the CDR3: TGTGCCAGCAGCTTTAACAGGGGGTCCACAGATACGCAGTATTTT.

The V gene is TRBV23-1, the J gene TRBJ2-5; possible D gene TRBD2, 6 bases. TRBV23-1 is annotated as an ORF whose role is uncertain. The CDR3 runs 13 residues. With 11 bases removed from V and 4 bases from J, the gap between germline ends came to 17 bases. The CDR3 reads CALWCLGGETQYF. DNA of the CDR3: TGCGCCCTCTGGTGCTTGGGAGGAGAGACCCAGTACTTC.

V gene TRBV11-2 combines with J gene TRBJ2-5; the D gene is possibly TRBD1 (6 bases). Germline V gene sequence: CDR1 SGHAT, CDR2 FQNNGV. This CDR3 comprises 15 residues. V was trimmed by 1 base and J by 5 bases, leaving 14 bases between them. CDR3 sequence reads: CASSLAVDSWETQYF. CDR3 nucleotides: TGTGCCAGCAGCTTAGCCGTGGACAGTTGGGAGACCCAGTACTTC.

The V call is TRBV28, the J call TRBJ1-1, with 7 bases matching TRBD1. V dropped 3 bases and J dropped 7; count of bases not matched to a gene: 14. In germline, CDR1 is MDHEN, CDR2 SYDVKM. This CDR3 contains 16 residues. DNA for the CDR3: TGTGCCAGCAGTTTTTCCTTAATACAGGGGAAACGTGAAGCTTTCTTT. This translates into CASSFSLIQGKREAFF.

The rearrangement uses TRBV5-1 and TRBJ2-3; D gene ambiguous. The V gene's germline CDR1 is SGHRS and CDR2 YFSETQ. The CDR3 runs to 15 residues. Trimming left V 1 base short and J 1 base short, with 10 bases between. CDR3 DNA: TGCGCCAGCAGCTTGAGTAGCAGACGCACAGATACGCAGTATTTT. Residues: CASSLSSRRTDTQYF.

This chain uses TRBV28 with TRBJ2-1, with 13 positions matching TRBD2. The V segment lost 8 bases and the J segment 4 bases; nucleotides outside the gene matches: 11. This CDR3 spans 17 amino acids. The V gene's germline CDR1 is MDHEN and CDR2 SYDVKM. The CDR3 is CASGLAGVGVFYNEQFF. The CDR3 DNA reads TGTGCCAGCGGACTAGCGGGAGTCGGCGTATTTTACAATGAGCAGTTCTTC.

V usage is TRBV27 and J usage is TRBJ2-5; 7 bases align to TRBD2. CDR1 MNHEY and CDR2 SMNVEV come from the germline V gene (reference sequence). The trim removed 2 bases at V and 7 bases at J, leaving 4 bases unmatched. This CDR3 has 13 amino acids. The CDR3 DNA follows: TGTGCCAGCAGTTTAGGGGGGGAGGCGACCCAGTACTTC. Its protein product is CASSLGGEATQYF.

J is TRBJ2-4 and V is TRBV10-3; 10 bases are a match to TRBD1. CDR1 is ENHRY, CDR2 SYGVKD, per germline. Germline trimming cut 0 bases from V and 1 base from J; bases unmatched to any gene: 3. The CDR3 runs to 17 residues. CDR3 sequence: CAISESRQGAAKNIQYF. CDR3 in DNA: TGTGCCATCAGTGAGTCGAGACAGGGGGCGGCCAAAAACATTCAGTACTTC.

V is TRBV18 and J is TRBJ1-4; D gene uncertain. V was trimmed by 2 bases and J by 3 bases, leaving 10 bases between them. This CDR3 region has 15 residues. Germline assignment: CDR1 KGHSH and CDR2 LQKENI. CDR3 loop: CASSPAAGPNEKLFF. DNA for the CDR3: TGTGCCAGCTCACCAGCTGCAGGTCCTAATGAAAAACTGTTTTTT.

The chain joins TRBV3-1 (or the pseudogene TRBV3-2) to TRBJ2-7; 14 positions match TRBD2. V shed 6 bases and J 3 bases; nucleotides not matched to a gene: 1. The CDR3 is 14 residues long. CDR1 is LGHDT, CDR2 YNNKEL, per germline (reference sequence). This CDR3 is CASRGLAGGYEQYF. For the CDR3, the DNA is TGTGCCAGCAGAGGACTAGCGGGAGGCTACGAGCAGTACTTC.

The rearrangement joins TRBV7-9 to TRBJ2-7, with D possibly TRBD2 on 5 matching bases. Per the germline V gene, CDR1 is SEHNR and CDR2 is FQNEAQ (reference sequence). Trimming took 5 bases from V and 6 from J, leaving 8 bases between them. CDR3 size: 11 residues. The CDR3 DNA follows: TGTGCCAGCAGCCAGACTACCGAGCAGTACTTC. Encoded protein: CASSQTTEQYF. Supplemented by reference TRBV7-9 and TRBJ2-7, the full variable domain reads DTGVSQNPRHKITKRGQNVTFRCDPISEHNRLYWYRQTLGQGPEFLTYFQNEAQLEKSRLLSDRFSAERPKGSFSTLEIQRTEQGDSAMYLCASSQTTEQYFGPGTRLTVT.

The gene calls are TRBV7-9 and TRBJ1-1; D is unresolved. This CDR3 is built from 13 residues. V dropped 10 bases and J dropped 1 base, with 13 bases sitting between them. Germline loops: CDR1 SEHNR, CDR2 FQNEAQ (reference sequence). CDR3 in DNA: TGTGCCACCTGCGTAAGAGGGAACACTGAAGCTTTCTTT. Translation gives CATCVRGNTEAFF.

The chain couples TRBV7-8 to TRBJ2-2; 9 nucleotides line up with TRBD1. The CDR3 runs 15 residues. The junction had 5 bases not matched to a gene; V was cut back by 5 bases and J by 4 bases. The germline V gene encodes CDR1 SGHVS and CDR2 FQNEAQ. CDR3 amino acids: CASSPRTGATGELFF. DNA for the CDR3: TGTGCCAGCAGCCCTCGGACAGGGGCCACCGGGGAGCTGTTTTTT.

The CDR3 nucleotides read TGTGCCACCCGGAAGAGACAAGGGGACACTGAAGCTTTCTTT. Protein product: CATRKRQGDTEAFF. The chain combines TRBV10-3 with TRBJ1-1; maybe TRBD1 (5 bases). Germline-derived CDR1 and CDR2 are ENHRY and SYGVKD. The CDR3 sequence is 14 residues long. V was shortened by 10 bases and J by 3 bases, with 18 bases between the two germline ends.

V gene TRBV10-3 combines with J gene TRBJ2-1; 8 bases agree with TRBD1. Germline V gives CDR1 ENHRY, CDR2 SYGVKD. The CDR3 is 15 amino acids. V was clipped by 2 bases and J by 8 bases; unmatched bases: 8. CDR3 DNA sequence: TGTGCCATCAGTGAGCCGATGACAGGGGCCTATGAGCAGTTCTTC. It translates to CAISEPMTGAYEQFF.

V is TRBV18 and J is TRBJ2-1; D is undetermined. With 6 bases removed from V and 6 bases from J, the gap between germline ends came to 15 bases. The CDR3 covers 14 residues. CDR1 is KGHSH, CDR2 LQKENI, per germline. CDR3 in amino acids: CASSPQQAGNEQFF. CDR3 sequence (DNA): TGTGCCAGCTCTCCCCAGCAGGCTGGCAATGAGCAGTTCTTC.

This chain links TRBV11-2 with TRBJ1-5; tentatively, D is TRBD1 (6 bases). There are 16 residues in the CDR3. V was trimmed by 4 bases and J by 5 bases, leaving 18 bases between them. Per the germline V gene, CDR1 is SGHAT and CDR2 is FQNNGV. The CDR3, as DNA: TGTGCCAGCAGCTCCTCTTTGGCAGGGGTGCATCAGCCCCAGCATTTT. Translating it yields CASSSSLAGVHQPQHF. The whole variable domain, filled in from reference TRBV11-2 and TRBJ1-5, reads EAGVAQSPRYKIIEKRQSVAFWCNPISGHATLYWYQQILGQGPKLLIQFQNNGVVDDSQLPKDRFSAERLKGVDSTLKIQPAKLEDSAVYLCASSSSLAGVHQPQHFGDGTRLSIL.

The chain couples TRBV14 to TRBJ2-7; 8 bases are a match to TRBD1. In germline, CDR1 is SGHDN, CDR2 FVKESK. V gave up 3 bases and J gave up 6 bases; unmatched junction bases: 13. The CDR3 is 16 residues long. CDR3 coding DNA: TGTGCCAGCAGCCAGGCTCATCGGACAGGGAGGTCCGAGCAGTACTTC. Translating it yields CASSQAHRTGRSEQYF.